This passage covers 9 T cell receptor beta chains from one sample sequenced in a study of T cell changes during pregnancy in multiple sclerosis. Generated by immunoSEQ multiplex PCR, the TCRdb table keeps only in-frame clones and is missing some. This table holds 30,000 to 45,000 clones, 80% to 95% found once. Sequencing was performed on CD4+ T cells from peripheral blood mononuclear cells, taken in the third trimester of pregnancy. All receptors come from a female donor with multiple sclerosis, enrolled in a pregnancy study.

This clone was counted a few times. The V call is TRBV2, the J call TRBJ2-3; 13 nucleotides line up with TRBD2. The germline CDR1 and CDR2 sequences are SNHLY and FYNNEI. V was clipped by 6 bases and J by 8 bases; unmatched bases: 5. The CDR3 has 14 amino acids. DNA of the CDR3: TGTGCCAGCAGCGCCGGGACTAGCGGGACTACGCAGTATTTT. The encoded protein is CASSAGTSGTTQYF.

About this clone: Other DNA sequences from this sample encode an identical CDR3 as well. J is TRBJ2-3 and V is TRBV11-3; 8 positions agree with TRBD2. This CDR3 spans 15 amino acids. V shed 3 bases and J 2 bases; nucleotides not matched to a gene: 4. Germline CDR1 reads SGHNT; CDR2 reads YENEEA. This CDR3 is CASSFREGPTDTQYF. The CDR3 nucleotides are TGTGCCAGCAGCTTCCGGGAGGGCCCCACAGATACGCAGTATTTT.

The chain recombines TRBV27 with TRBJ2-2; 9 nucleotides match TRBD2. Trimming took 5 bases from V and 0 from J; bases not matched to a gene: 7. This CDR3 is built from 17 residues. CDR1 is MNHEY and CDR2 is SMNVEV in the germline V gene (reference sequence). CDR3 residues: CASSRLRTSANTGELFF. The CDR3, as DNA: TGTGCCAGCAGTCGACTTAGGACTAGCGCGAACACCGGGGAGCTGTTTTTT.

The rearrangement uses TRBV19 and TRBJ1-5; 7 bases match TRBD1. Germline CDR1 reads LNHDA; CDR2 reads SQIVND (reference sequence). CDR3 length: 16 residues. V gave up 4 bases and J gave up 3 bases; unmatched junction bases: 9. The CDR3 nucleotides read TGTGCCAGTAGTACGATAAGACAGGGAGACAATCAGCCCCAGCATTTT. Translated, it gives CASSTIRQGDNQPQHF. Complete variable domain (other parts from reference TRBV19 and TRBJ1-5): DGGITQSPKYLFRKEGQNVTLSCEQNLNHDAMYWYRQDPGQGLRLIYYSQIVNDFQKGDIAEGYSVSREKKESFPLTVTSAQKNPTAFYLCASSTIRQGDNQPQHFGDGTRLSIL.

In this sample, this clone turned up once. This sequence joins TRBV5-1 and TRBJ1-1, with TRBD1 identical over 11 bases. Germline values: CDR1 SGHRS, CDR2 YFSETQ. V was clipped by 0 bases and J by 0 bases; unmatched bases: 4. The CDR3 runs to 17 residues. The CDR3 here is CASSLAGQGAMNTEAFF. CDR3 coding DNA: TGCGCCAGCAGCTTGGCCGGACAGGGGGCAATGAACACTGAAGCTTTCTTT.

CDR3 sequence: CASSEGLAGGQSYEQYF. The CDR3 DNA is TGTGCCAGCAGCGAGGGACTAGCGGGAGGGCAATCCTACGAGCAGTACTTC. The gene calls are TRBV9 and TRBJ2-7; 16 positions agree with TRBD2. The CDR3 totals 17 residues. V shed 3 bases, J shed 1 base, and the junction held 4 bases outside the gene matches. Germline V lookup: CDR1 SGDLS, CDR2 YYNGEE.

This chain uses TRBV7-8 with TRBJ1-5; D gene ambiguous. Germline assignment: CDR1 SGHVS and CDR2 FQNEAQ. The V end was cut by 0 bases, the J end by 7 bases, with 16 bases between. This CDR3 has 16 amino acids. CDR3 sequence (DNA): TGTGCCAGCAGCTTAGCAAGGCTAGGTTATGAACAGCCCCAGCATTTT. This codes for CASSLARLGYEQPQHF.

This clone was recorded once. V is TRBV27 and J is TRBJ2-3; D may be TRBD2 (6 bases). V shed 6 bases and J shed 4 bases, with 14 bases lying between them. The CDR3 has 14 amino acids. Germline V gene lookup returns CDR1 MNHEY and CDR2 SMNVEV (reference sequence). CDR3 sequence: CASSQPSGADTQYF. CDR3 DNA sequence: TGTGCCAGCAGCCAGCCGTCGGGAGCAGATACGCAGTATTTT.

V gene TRBV5-4 combines with J gene TRBJ2-1; TRBD1 agrees at 9 bases. Germline V gene sequence: CDR1 SGHNT, CDR2 YYREEE (reference sequence). This CDR3 is 14 amino acids long. Unmatched junction bases numbered 4, after V lost 6 bases and J lost 3 bases. Written as DNA, the CDR3 is TGTGCCAGCAACCGGGACAGGGACTACAATGAGCAGTTCTTC. This translates into CASNRDRDYNEQFF. Using reference TRBV5-4 and TRBJ2-1 for the parts outside the CDR3, the full variable domain is ETGVTQSPTHLIKTRGQQVTLRCSSQSGHNTVSWYQQALGQGPQFIFQYYREEENGRGNFPPRFSGLQFPNYSSELNVNALELDDSALYLCASNRDRDYNEQFFGPGTRLTVL.